This T cell receptor (beta chain) was sequenced in a study of graft-versus-host responses after intestinal transplantation. Study-wide results and limits: The study found high graft-versus-host to host-versus-graft clonal ratios in allografts of patients with graft-donor T cell macrochimerism.

A word on this clone: The antigen remains undetermined.

The assay was immunoSEQ multiplex PCR, and TCRdb's table has in-frame clones only and misses some. The data show over 75,000 clones, around 87% seen once. Material: unstimulated CD8+ T cells sorted from spleen or lymph node cells, obtained before transplant. This receptor was obtained from a human donor who was the organ donor for an intestinal transplant.

CDR3 residues: CASSEDRHYGYTF. The CDR3 coding sequence is TGTGCCAGCAGTGAAGATCGTCACTATGGCTACACCTTC. V and J are TRBV6-1 and TRBJ1-2; D unclear. The V gene's germline CDR1 is MNHNS and CDR2 SASEGT. V was cut by 1 base and J by 3 bases, with 6 bases left in between. The CDR3 runs to 13 residues.